The present T cell receptor (beta chain) was sequenced within a study of blood T cell repertoires in COVID-19. Data came from immunoSEQ multiplex PCR; TCRdb stores just in-frame clones and leaves some out. In the table there are under 150,000 clones, around 84% of which are singletons. The V and J ends lost 5 bases and 5 bases, in that order; junction bases with no gene match: 5. Germline CDR1 and CDR2: MNHEY and SVGAGI. The CDR3 covers 14 residues. This receptor was identified in a woman between 50 and 59 years old who had been exposed to COVID-19. The chain joins TRBV6-5 to TRBJ1-5; TRBD1 agrees at 8 bases. Material for sequencing was PBMCs or T cells enriched from blood (not recorded which). DNA of the CDR3: TGTGCCAGCAGTCAGGGGGCAGGGCATCAGCCCCAGCATTTT. It is translated as CASSQGAGHQPQHF.